Given below is one T cell receptor (beta chain) in context. This sample stems from a study of blood T cell repertoires in COVID-19. Only in-frame clones appear in the TCRdb table, and some are missing; sequencing was by immunoSEQ multiplex PCR. Of 200,000 or so clones in the sample, about 82% are singletons; the top ten hold 8% to 13%. The CDR3 length is 14 residues. Germline V gene lookup returns CDR1 MNHEY and CDR2 SVGAGI. Trimming removed 6 bases from V and 4 bases from J, with 13 bases in between. The V call is TRBV6-5, the J call TRBJ1-3; D possibly corresponds to TRBD1 (6 bases). The receptor was isolated from a woman of 80 years or more with acute or convalescent COVID-19. The specimen was peripheral blood. The DNA of the CDR3 is TGTGCCAGCAGGTCCGACAGGAAAGGAAACACCATATATTTT. As protein: CASRSDRKGNTIYF.